This T cell receptor beta chain was obtained from a study of regulatory T cells in long-lasting Graves disease (dated by TCRdb to the early 2020s). Study-wide context: To count as having persistent Graves' disease, a patient had to have received antithyroid drug treatment for over 5 years with TSH receptor autoantibodies remaining persistently positive. Persistent Graves' disease patients were compared with newly diagnosed Graves' disease patients by peripheral blood TCR sequencing and RNA sequencing. The study took place in China and was registered as a clinical trial. A total of 33 samples underwent TCR sequencing, from about 13 patients with persistent Graves' disease and around 20 patients with newly diagnosed Graves' disease. In the clinical cohort, patients with persistent Graves' disease had used antithyroid drugs for an average of roughly 10 years.

As regards this clonotype: The target of this receptor is not known. Base qualities are not recorded, but no much larger clone differs from it by a single base.

The study at large found these results: Sequencing and analysis were restricted to the TCR beta chain. Persistent Graves' disease patients showed lower TCR Shannon entropy and fewer highly expanded clones than newly diagnosed patients, suggesting clonal expansion. More public clonotypes were shared among persistent patients (roughly 3,000) than among newly diagnosed patients (966). The small sample size was acknowledged by the authors as a limitation that may reduce accuracy. TRBV28, TRBJ1-2 and TRBJ2-5 were preferentially used in persistent disease, while TRBV20-1 and TRBJ2-1 were favored in newly diagnosed disease. The study examined only peripheral blood because the primary lesion, thyroid tissue, could not be accessed.

The CDR3 numbers 15 residues from cysteine through phenylalanine. Of the read, only the CDR3 DNA is kept; its 45 bases are in frame from base 1. Trimming takes 2 bases from V and 0 bases from J, and the germline ends sit 11 bases apart. CDR1 LGHNA and CDR2 YNFKEQ were looked up in the germline V gene. Library construction relied on multiplex PCR. Sequencing was performed on an Illumina HiSeq 4000. TCR beta libraries were built with iRepertoire HTBI primers and Arm-PCR amplification of CDR3 regions. Before sequencing, the PCR products underwent gel purification. As for how the authors treated the data: Across samples, roughly 60 TRBV and 14 TRBJ segments were identified and used for gene usage analysis of CDR3 amino acid clonotypes. COPE and FqMerger were used to merge the filtered high-quality paired reads into contigs. BLAST was used to align contigs to IMGT TRBV, TRBD and TRBJ reference genes, and CDR3 was defined according to IMGT. Any clonotype with a frequency above 0.1% was classified as a highly expanded clone. Shannon entropy was used to measure repertoire diversity, and the Gini coefficient was used to measure V-J evenness. Clonotypes shared by more than one individual were considered public. TCRdb reprocessed the public reads (quality trimming at Q25 with fastp, clone calling with MiXCR) and kept in-frame beta chains. A single entry per CDR3 protein holds the most common genes and DNA from its merged rows. The V and J calls come from TCRdb's annotation, not from the publication. The sample table records a few hundred thousand distinct CDR3 sequences; around 23% of these occur just once. Clones ranked in the top ten supply roughly an eighth of the sample.

The sample's time point label, in plain terms: persistent/refractory GD, antithyroid drugs over 5 years with positive TRAb. For both TCR sequencing and RNA sequencing, RNA was extracted from PBMCs in TRIzol. Graves' disease was diagnosed according to American Thyroid Association guidelines. The patients came from an endocrinology department in Xi'an, China. Each patient gave 8.5 to 9.5 milliliters of peripheral blood, collected in an EDTA anticoagulant tube. PBMCs were isolated by Ficoll Paque Plus density gradient separation without further T cell sorting. An Agilent 2100 Bioanalyzer and agarose gel were used to assess RNA quality, and a NanoDrop 2000 was used to measure RNA concentration.

This TCR came from a female donor with Graves disease. This sample comprised peripheral blood mononuclear cells (PBMCs), obtained when the disease was refractory, from a patient treated with antithyroid drugs. The sequence links TRBV4-2 to TRBJ2-7, with the identity of the D gene unclear. Here the CDR3 is given as CASSQTHGSSYEQYF. The DNA sequence is TGTGCCAGCAGCCAAACTCACGGGTCCTCCTACGAGCAGTACTTC.